Presented here are 10 T cell receptor beta chains from one specimen sequenced in a study of early T cells in non-severe SARS-CoV-2 infection. TCRdb re-called the 5' RACE reads with MiXCR, one entry per CDR3 protein. The sample records roughly 86,000 distinct CDR3 sequences, around 6% being singletons. Sequenced input: whole blood. These receptors were taken from an adult who was a healthcare worker with PCR-confirmed SARS-CoV-2 infection or an uninfected control (not recorded which).

The chain couples TRBV7-2 to TRBJ2-7; perhaps TRBD2 as D (6 bases). Germline V gene lookup returns CDR1 SGHTA and CDR2 FQGNSA. The CDR3 is 16 residues long. Trimming shortened V by 0 bases and J by 0 bases, and 12 bases separated the two germline ends. The CDR3 DNA follows: TGTGCCAGCAGCTTAGCCGGACTGGGGGGCTCCTACGAGCAGTACTTC. Translation gives CASSLAGLGGSYEQYF.

This clonotype was counted at least ten times. The rearrangement links TRBV20-1 to TRBJ2-7, with 9 bases that match TRBD2. Trimming cost V 2 bases and J 13 bases; bases outside gene matches: 6. The CDR3 extends over 11 amino acids. Germline lookup yields CDR1 DFQATT and CDR2 SNEGSKA (reference sequence). CDR3 DNA: TGCAGTGCTAGACTAGCGGGAAGTAGCTACTTC. It yields the protein CSARLAGSSYF.

This clonotype showed up many times. The gene calls are TRBV7-2 and TRBJ1-1; 7 bases fit TRBD1. J gave up 4 bases and V 5 bases, and 13 bases lay outside the gene matches. The CDR3 has 16 amino acids. Germline values: CDR1 SGHTA, CDR2 FQGNSA. In DNA, the CDR3 is TGTGCCAGCAGCCCCGGGGGACAGACGGCCCGCACTGAAGCTTTCTTT. This gives the protein CASSPGGQTARTEAFF.

This clonotype occurred many times. The J gene is TRBJ2-7, the V gene TRBV24-1; D is possibly TRBD1 (5 bases). Germline values: CDR1 KGHDR, CDR2 SFDVKD. Trimming removed 5 bases at V and 3 bases at J, with 7 bases between. This CDR3 region has 12 residues. Written as DNA, the CDR3 is TGTGCCACCAGTGTAACAGGCTACGAGCAGTACTTC. Its protein product is CATSVTGYEQYF.

CDR3 in amino acids: CASSYLETQYF. In nucleotides, the CDR3 is TGTGCCAGCAGTTACCTAGAGACCCAGTACTTC. The J gene is TRBJ2-5, the V gene TRBV6-6; D remains unclear. The CDR3 contains 11 residues. V was cut by 2 bases and J by 4 bases, with 2 bases left in between. In germline, CDR1 is MNHNY, CDR2 SVGAGI (reference sequence).

This clonotype appeared a few times. The chain carries TRBV7-8 and TRBJ2-3; 8 bases fit TRBD2. The ends lost 5 bases at V and 4 bases at J; junction bases unmatched: 5. Per the germline V gene, CDR1 is SGHVS and CDR2 is FQNEAQ. The CDR3 has 14 residues. CDR3 region: CASSQTSVADTQYF. The DNA of the CDR3 is TGTGCCAGCAGCCAGACTAGCGTGGCAGATACGCAGTATTTT.

The genes are TRBV11-2 and TRBJ2-2; 7 bases align to TRBD2. CDR3 size: 16 residues. CDR1 and CDR2 from the germline V gene are SGHAT and FQNNGV. The V and J ends lost 3 bases and 5 bases, in that order; junction bases with no gene match: 9. CDR3 DNA sequence: TGTGCCAGCAGCTTCTACTTTACGGGAGGAACCGGGGAGCTGTTTTTT. Its translation is CASSFYFTGGTGELFF. Variable domain in full (rest from reference TRBV11-2 and TRBJ2-2): EAGVAQSPRYKIIEKRQSVAFWCNPISGHATLYWYQQILGQGPKLLIQFQNNGVVDDSQLPKDRFSAERLKGVDSTLKIQPAKLEDSAVYLCASSFYFTGGTGELFFGEGSRLTVL.

The sample holds many counts of this clonotype. Sequence at one end of the junction differs from germline and may be a read error. The chain uses TRBV30 and TRBJ1-6; a weak D match, TRBD1 (5 bases). The germline gives CDR1 GTSNPN, CDR2 SVGIG (reference sequence). CDR3 size: 13 residues. The CDR3 here is CAWSRQGNSPLHF. The CDR3 DNA reads TGTGCCTGGAGTCGCCAGGGCAATTCACCCCTCCATTTT.

This clonotype was counted at least ten times. V gene TRBV20-1 combines with J gene TRBJ1-6; TRBD1 matches 7 bases. Germline CDR1 reads DFQATT; CDR2 reads SNEGSKA (reference sequence). The ends lost 1 base at V and 5 bases at J; junction bases unmatched: 8. This CDR3 has 16 amino acids. CDR3 in amino acids: CSARAPGTANNSPLHF. The DNA of the CDR3 is TGCAGTGCTAGAGCCCCTGGGACAGCGAATAATTCACCCCTCCACTTT.

This sequence joins TRBV6-5 and TRBJ1-1, with 8 bases that match TRBD1. V lost 6 bases and J lost 5; bases outside the gene matches: 5. CDR3 size: 13 residues. The germline gives CDR1 MNHEY, CDR2 SVGAGI. For the CDR3, the DNA is TGTGCCAGCAGAAGGGGACAGGTTACTGAAGCTTTCTTT. Translated, it gives CASRRGQVTEAFF.